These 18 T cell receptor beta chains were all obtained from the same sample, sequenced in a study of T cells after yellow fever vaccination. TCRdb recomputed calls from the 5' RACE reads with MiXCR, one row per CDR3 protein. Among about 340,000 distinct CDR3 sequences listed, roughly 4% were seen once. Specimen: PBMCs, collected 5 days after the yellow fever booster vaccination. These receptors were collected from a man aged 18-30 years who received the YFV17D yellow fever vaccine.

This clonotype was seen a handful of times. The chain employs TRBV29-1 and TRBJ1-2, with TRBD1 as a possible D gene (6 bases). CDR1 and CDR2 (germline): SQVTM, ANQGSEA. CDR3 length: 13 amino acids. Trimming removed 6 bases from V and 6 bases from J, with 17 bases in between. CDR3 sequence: CSVATGLYDGYTF. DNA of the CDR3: TGCAGCGTAGCAACAGGGCTCTACGATGGCTACACCTTC.

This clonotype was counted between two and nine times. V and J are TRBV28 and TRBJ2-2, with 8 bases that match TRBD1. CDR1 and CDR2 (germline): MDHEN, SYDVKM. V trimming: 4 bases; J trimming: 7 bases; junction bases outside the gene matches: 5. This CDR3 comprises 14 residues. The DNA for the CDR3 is TGTGCCAGCAGTTGGACAGGGTTGGTCGGGGAGCTGTTTTTT. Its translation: CASSWTGLVGELFF.

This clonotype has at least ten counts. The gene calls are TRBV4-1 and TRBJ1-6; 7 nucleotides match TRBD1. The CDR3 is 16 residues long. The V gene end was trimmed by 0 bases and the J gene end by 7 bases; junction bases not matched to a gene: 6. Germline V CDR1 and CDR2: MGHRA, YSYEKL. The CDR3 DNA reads TGCGCCAGCAGCCAAGATACAGGGGTCGAGAATTCACCCCTCCACTTT. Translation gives CASSQDTGVENSPLHF.

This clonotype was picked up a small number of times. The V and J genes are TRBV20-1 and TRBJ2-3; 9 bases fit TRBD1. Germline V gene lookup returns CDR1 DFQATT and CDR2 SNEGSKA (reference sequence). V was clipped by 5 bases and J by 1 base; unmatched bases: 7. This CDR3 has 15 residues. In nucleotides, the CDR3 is TGCAGTGCTCAGCGGACAGGGGCCCGCACAGATACGCAGTATTTT. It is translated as CSAQRTGARTDTQYF.

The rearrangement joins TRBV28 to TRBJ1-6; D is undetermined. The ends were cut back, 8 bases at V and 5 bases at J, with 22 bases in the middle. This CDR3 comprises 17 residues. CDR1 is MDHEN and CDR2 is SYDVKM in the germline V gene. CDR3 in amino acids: CASLSLGVAGNNSPLHF. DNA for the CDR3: TGTGCCAGCCTATCCCTCGGGGTGGCTGGTAATAATTCACCCCTCCACTTT.

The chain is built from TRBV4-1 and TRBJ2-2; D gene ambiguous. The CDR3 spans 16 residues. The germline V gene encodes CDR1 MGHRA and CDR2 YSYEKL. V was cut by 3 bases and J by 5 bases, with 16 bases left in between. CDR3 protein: CASSHRPQKGTGELFF. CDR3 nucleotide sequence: TGCGCCAGCAGCCATCGGCCCCAGAAAGGTACCGGGGAGCTGTTTTTT.

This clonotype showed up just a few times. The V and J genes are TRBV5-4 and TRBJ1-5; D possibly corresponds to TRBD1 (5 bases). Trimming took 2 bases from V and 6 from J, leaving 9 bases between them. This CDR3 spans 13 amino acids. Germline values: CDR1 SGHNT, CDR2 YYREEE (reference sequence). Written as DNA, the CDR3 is TGTGCCAGCAGCTTCGGGGGATTTCAGCCCCAGCATTTT. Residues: CASSFGGFQPQHF.

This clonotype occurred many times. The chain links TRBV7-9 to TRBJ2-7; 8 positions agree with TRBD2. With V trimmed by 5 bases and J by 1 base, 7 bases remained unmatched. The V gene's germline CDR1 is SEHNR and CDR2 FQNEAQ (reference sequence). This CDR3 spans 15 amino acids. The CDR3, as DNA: TGTGCCAGCAGCAAAAGCGGGGGACCTTCCTACGAGCAGTACGTC. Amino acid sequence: CASSKSGGPSYEQYV.

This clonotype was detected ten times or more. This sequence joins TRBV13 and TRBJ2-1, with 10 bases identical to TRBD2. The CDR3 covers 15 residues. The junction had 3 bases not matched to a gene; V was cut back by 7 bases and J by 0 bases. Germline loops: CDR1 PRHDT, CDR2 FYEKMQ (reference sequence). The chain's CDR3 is CASTERGGSYNEQFF. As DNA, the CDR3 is TGTGCCAGCACTGAGCGGGGGGGCTCCTACAATGAGCAGTTCTTC.

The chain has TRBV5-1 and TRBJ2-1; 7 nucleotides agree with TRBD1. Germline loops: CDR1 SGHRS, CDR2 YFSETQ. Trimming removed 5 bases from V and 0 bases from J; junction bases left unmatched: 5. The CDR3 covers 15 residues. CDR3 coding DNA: TGCGCCAGCAGGACAGGGAAAAGCTCCTACAATGAGCAGTTCTTC. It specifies CASRTGKSSYNEQFF.

CDR3 bases: TGTGCCAGCAGTTCTGTAGCGGGGGGGCTGCTCTATGAGCAGTTCTTC. Translation: CASSSVAGGLLYEQFF. The chain links TRBV6-5 to TRBJ2-1; TRBD2 matches 11 bases. V was pared by 4 bases and J by 8 bases, with 10 bases of the junction left unmatched. This CDR3 contains 16 residues. Germline values: CDR1 MNHEY, CDR2 SVGAGI.

CDR3 sequence reads: CASSLGRHETMGGGQYF. The DNA for the CDR3 is TGTGCCAGCAGCTTAGGGCGACACGAGACGATGGGGGGAGGCCAGTACTTC. The chain couples TRBV11-2 to TRBJ2-5; D is possibly TRBD2 (6 bases). Germline V gene data show CDR1 as SGHAT and CDR2 as FQNNGV. Between the trimmed V and J ends, which lost 1 base and 10 bases, there was a span of 25 bases. The CDR3 runs to 17 residues.

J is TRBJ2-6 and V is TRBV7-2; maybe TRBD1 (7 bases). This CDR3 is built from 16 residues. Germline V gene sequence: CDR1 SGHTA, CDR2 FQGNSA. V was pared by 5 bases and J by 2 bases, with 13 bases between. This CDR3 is CASSPQGGAGANVLTF. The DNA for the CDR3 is TGTGCCAGCAGCCCTCAGGGGGGAGCTGGGGCCAACGTCCTGACTTTC.

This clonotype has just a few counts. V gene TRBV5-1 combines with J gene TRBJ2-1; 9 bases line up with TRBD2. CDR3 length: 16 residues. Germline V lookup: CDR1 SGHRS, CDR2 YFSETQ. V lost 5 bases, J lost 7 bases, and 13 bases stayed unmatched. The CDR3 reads CASSPSLAGASNEQFF. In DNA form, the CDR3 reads TGCGCCAGCAGTCCTAGTTTAGCGGGGGCCTCAAATGAGCAGTTCTTC.

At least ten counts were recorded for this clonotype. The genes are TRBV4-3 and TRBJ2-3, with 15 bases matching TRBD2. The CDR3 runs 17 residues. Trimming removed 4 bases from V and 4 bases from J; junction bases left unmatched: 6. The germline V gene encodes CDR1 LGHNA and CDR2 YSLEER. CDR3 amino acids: CASSLRTSGGGADTQYF. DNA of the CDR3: TGCGCCAGCAGCCTTCGGACTAGCGGGGGGGGTGCAGATACGCAGTATTTT.

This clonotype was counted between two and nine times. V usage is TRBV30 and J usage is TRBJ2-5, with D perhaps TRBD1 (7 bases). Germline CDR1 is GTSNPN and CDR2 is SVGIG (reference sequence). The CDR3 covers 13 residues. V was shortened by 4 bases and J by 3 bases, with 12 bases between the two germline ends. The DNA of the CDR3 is TGTGCCTGGAAGGAGGGGGCAGAAGAGACCCAGTACTTC. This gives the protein CAWKEGAEETQYF.

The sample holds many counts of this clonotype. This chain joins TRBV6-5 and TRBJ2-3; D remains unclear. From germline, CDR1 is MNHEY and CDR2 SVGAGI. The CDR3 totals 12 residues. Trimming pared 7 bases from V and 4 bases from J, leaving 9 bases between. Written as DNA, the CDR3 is TGTGCCAGCACCTCTGTCGCAGATACGCAGTATTTT. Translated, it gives CASTSVADTQYF.

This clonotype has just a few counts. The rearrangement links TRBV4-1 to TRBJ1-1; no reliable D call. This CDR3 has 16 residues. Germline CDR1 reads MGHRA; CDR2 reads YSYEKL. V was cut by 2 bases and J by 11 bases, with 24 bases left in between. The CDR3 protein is CASSQLRDIAGTPAFF. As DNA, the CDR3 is TGCGCCAGCAGCCAACTCCGCGACATAGCTGGAACCCCTGCTTTCTTT.